This T cell receptor beta chain was sequenced during a study of OX40 agonist ivuxolimab in advanced cancers. Study at large: Earlier anti-PD-1, anti-PD-L1 or anti-CTLA-4 therapy was permitted; around 40% had received some. Two patients with cutaneous melanoma and one with hepatocellular carcinoma, three in total, showed partial responses.

The repertoire was sequenced with immunoSEQ multiplex PCR; TCRdb's copy has only in-frame clones and lacks some. Among more than 65,000 clones listed, about 91% were seen once. The CDR3 length is 16 residues. The ends lost 3 bases at V and 7 bases at J; junction bases unmatched: 7. Germline V gene sequence: CDR1 SGHAT, CDR2 FQNNGV. Individuals having autoimmune disease history or systemic immunosuppression were not enrolled. The sample was CD4+ or CD8+ T cells sorted from blood, taken in a trial of the OX40 agonist ivuxolimab. The TCR comes from an adult with an advanced solid tumor such as melanoma, head and neck, liver or kidney cancer. The J gene is TRBJ2-1, the V gene TRBV11-2, with 12 nucleotides matching TRBD2. CDR3 amino acids: CASSLNLAGGQNEQFF. CDR3 coding DNA: TGTGCCAGCAGCTTGAACCTAGCGGGGGGGCAAAATGAGCAGTTCTTC.